This T cell receptor beta chain stems from a study of cytomegalovirus exposure and HLA in healthy donors (dated by TCRdb to about 2017). Study-wide context: In an earlier analysis of some 610 of the donors, 276 Gb of sequence data and 90 million to 130 million unique TCR beta sequences from about 179 million T cells were reported. Roughly 300 gigabases of sequencing data and around 85 million unique TCR sequences made up an early release that covered nearly 650 HLA-typed donors. Of the 398 genotyped donors, roughly 80% fell in the genetic ancestry cluster associated with self-reported Caucasian donors. The study aimed to test whether signatures of past pathogen exposure could be identified by cataloging public T cell receptors. The study profiled the T cell repertoires of hundreds of subjects by immunosequencing and related them to cytomegalovirus serostatus. In addition to the first cohort of approximately 670 subjects, a separate validation cohort of around 110 different subjects was used. The study combined high-throughput TCR immunosequencing, statistical association of individual TCRs with disease status, and machine learning to predict cytomegalovirus infection status. In a later analysis, previously published TCR beta repertoires from about 670 donors were re-analyzed and high-resolution HLA genotyping was added so that TCR occurrence patterns could be studied. Rather than using new phenotypic data, the later analysis identified candidate immune exposures from TCR beta sequences and from how often those sequences occurred across donors. An earlier analysis of around 540 of the donors applied high-throughput TCR beta sequencing to assess whether each TCR beta V gene segment acted as functional or pseudogenic. Donor age, sex, ethnicity and CMV serostatus were compiled together with the repertoire data. In a later genetic analysis, genome-wide SNP genotypes for about 65% of the 666 donors were used, and that subset was treated as a discovery cohort. All discovery cohort repertoires had been generated using a single sequencing platform. HLA typing included class I and class II loci at four-digit resolution. The number of typed donors differed by locus: about 629-630 for A, B, C, DRB1 and DQB1; 500 to 550 for DQA1; approximately 600 for DPA1; and about 470 for DPB1. Four or five DR-DQ haplotypes were handled as single units for association and clustering because linkage in the cohort was strong. Across some 400 genotyped donors of the cohort, an average of approximately 200,000 unique TCR beta nucleotide sequences per donor were sequenced, and approximately 17% of those sequences were non-productive. Broader findings and caveats from the paper: According to a later analysis, most CMV-associated TCR beta chains appeared to be HLA-restricted, and the HLA associations seemed to be driven largely by CMV exposure. Several of the top co-occurrence clusters appeared to be linked to parvovirus B19, influenza, CMV and Epstein-Barr virus, according to a later analysis. A further reported finding was that TCR beta sequences accurately predicted the HLA-A and HLA-B alleles for most subjects in the first cohort. The 87-base-pair reads could not distinguish some IMGT-functional V segments, including TRBV6-2 and TRBV6-3, so those segments were excluded. Only TCR beta chains were sequenced in this cohort, and the absence of alpha or paired-chain data limited detectable features. The earlier analysis of fewer than 750 of the donors excluded fewer than 20 rarely observed V segments, including chromosome 9 orphons, because counts were too low. A group of highly shared sequence variants was considered likely to be a technical artifact of the sequencing pipeline. A few of the identified cytomegalovirus-associated TCR beta chains were confirmed in vitro to be specific for cytomegalovirus antigens. V-gene and J-gene trimming of TCR beta chains was associated with a missense DCLRE1C variant in a later genetic analysis, and the association was replicated in an independent cohort. The study gave a list of around 170 TCR beta chains associated with cytomegalovirus. In a later analysis, the rate of TCR association differed among HLA loci, with DRB1 alleles having the most associated TCRs and HLA-C alleles having the fewest. According to a later genetic analysis, donors in an Asian-associated ancestry cluster had fewer N-insertions in productive TCRs than the approximately 700-donor mean. Most TCR sequences were observed very rarely across donors, whereas some public TCRs were present in many individuals. The authors suggested that the approach could potentially be generalized to other disease states and immunological phenotypes. A later analysis associated 15,000 to 20,000 TCR beta sequences with specific HLA alleles at a false discovery rate of 0.05. Because HLA typing was missing for some donors at each locus, association tests included only the typed subset. Presence/absence analyses assumed roughly uniform sequencing depth across donors, an assumption that may not hold. Linkage disequilibrium might explain the correlated functional status among segregating V segments, but an unknown experimental factor could not be ruled out. CMV serostatus was the only immune exposure information available for the cohort. The classifier was reported to diagnose cytomegalovirus status with high specificity and sensitivity in both the original cohort and the validation cohort. An earlier analysis of around 540 of the donors showed that most TCR beta V segments appeared in productive rearrangements either about 87% or about 30% of the time, which broadly matched IMGT annotations. Strong co-occurrence of HLA alleles, especially DR and DQ, made assigning TCR associations to individual alleles difficult. A later analysis found that HLA-associated TCR beta chains were more clonally expanded and had lower generation probabilities than equally common non-associated chains.

Library construction relied on the immunoSEQ multiplex PCR assay. For the multiplex PCR, a mixture combining 60 forward primers for TCR Vbeta segments and 13 reverse primers for TCR Jbeta segments was used. The CDR3 region of rearranged TCR beta genes was amplified from genomic DNA with a multiplex PCR assay. Amplified TCR beta libraries were sequenced as 87-base-pair reads on the Illumina HiSeq System. Turning to the authors' computational methods: In a later analysis, approximately 74 million unique TCR beta chains were counted across the 666 repertoires, and roughly 9.9 million of these chains were shared by at least two donors. Raw reads were error-corrected and collapsed into unique sequences by a nearest-neighbor algorithm in which closely related sequences were merged to remove PCR and sequencing errors. V, D and J gene segments were assigned by aligning CDR3 sequences to IMGT reference sequences. For a sequence to be retained, a match of at least six nucleotides to both a V gene segment and a J gene segment was required. Rearrangements were classified as productive when the CDR3 lacked stop codons and remained in frame with V and J, and all other rearrangements were classified as non-productive. Following IMGT convention, CDR3 was defined as the stretch from the second conserved V-encoded cysteine up to the conserved J-encoded phenylalanine. Sequences without an unambiguous match to a single V gene segment were excluded from the earlier analysis of several hundred of the donors. In an earlier analysis of around 600 of the donors, V segments were called functional above 56.7% productive rearrangements and were called segregating when the between-donor standard deviation exceeded 5%. A statistical classification framework was built for diagnosing cytomegalovirus status from the catalog of TCR beta chain sequences. In a later analysis, V and J genes were assigned by comparing TCR nucleotide sequences against IMGT/GENE-DB human TR gene sequences. The TCRdist pipeline was used in a later analysis to assign CDR3 sequences and most-parsimonious VDJ recombination scenarios. In a later analysis, every TCR beta chain was defined by the combination of its CDR3 amino acid sequence and its V-gene family, and reads without a unique V-gene family were dropped. As a way to deal with suspected cross-contamination and a sequencing artifact, a later analysis dropped 450 to 600 nucleotide sequences that were highly shared and had low generation probability. For each public chain, a later analysis derived a clonal expansion index from normalized ranks of inferred template counts within each repertoire. Generation probabilities in a later analysis came from a VDJ recombination model fitted to out-of-frame rearrangements, and those results were checked against IGoR. A later analysis scored TCR-TCR, TCR-HLA and TCR-CMV co-occurrence with hypergeometric tests, applying a repertoire-size bias correction to TCR pairs. To estimate false discovery rates, a later analysis permuted the HLA or CMV assignments 20 times. A later analysis grouped co-occurring TCRs with DBSCAN, adding TCRdist sequence similarity when clustering within HLA-allele-positive subsets. Co-occurrence clustering excluded repertoires with fewer than 30,000 or more than 120,000 public chains, plus five with anomalous nucleotide sharing. TCRdb holds this immuneACCESS table with in-frame rearrangements only. Some clones are missing; in checked studies, unresolved V genes explain under half, and the rest has no known cause. For V, J and clone size, that table is used; D and trimming come from the DNA. Present in this sample are 95,000 to 100,000 clones, 76% of which were seen just once. The top ten constitute about 4% of the sample.

To note about this clone: There is no known antigen for this receptor. There are no base qualities to consult, and no much larger clone falls within one base.

In total, roughly 710 healthy bone marrow donors made up the cohort. At the time of sampling, all cohort members were nominally healthy, though unrecorded immune exposures were likely present. The donor was CMV seronegative and was included in the group of several hundred seronegative cohort members. Every donor gave a peripheral blood sample, and the peripheral blood mononuclear cells from that sample were used for TCR beta sequencing. The Qiagen DNeasy Blood Extraction Kit was used to extract genomic DNA from the blood cell samples. The V end loses 6 bases and the J end loses 1 base, and a stretch of 15 bases separates them. CDR1 MNHEY and CDR2 SVGAGI are derived from the germline V gene. From the cysteine up to the phenylalanine, the CDR3 has a length of 15 residues. Just the 45-base CDR3 DNA is kept, in frame starting at base 1.

The receptor comes from a middle-aged man in good health and CMV-seronegative. Sequences were obtained from PBMCs. The rearranged chain carries TRBV6-5 and TRBJ1-1; perhaps TRBD1 is the D gene, with 6 bases matching. The CDR3 corresponds to CASRQYREPNTEAFF. Read as DNA, the sequence is TGTGCCAGCAGACAATACAGGGAACCGAACACTGAAGCTTTCTTT.